The T cell receptor (beta chain) described here comes from a study of blood T cell repertoires in COVID-19. V was shortened by 0 bases and J by 6 bases, with 13 bases between the two germline ends. CDR1 MGHRA and CDR2 YSYEKL come from the germline V gene. The CDR3 loop spans 15 amino acids. Clones were sequenced by immunoSEQ multiplex PCR, and TCRdb holds only the in-frame ones, with some missing. Altogether 120,000 to 150,000 clones are present, 80% to 90% being singletons, with the ten largest covering less than 50%. This TCR was recovered from a human donor in a cohort sampled during active COVID-19. Sequencing was done on a sample of peripheral blood. The V gene is TRBV4-1, the J gene TRBJ2-3, with D possibly being TRBD1 (5 bases). The CDR3 sequence is CASSQDPRARDTQYF. The CDR3 coding sequence is TGCGCCAGCAGCCAAGATCCCAGGGCGAGGGATACGCAGTATTTT.